The subject of this entry is one T cell receptor (beta chain). This clone has just a few counts. Its binding antigen is unknown. No clone much larger than this one lies a single base away; base qualities are absent. V has 2 bases trimmed and J has 9 bases trimmed; junction bases matching no gene number 9. The germline V gene provides CDR1 KGHSH and CDR2 LQKENI. The CDR3, from cysteine to phenylalanine, totals 16 residues. Only the CDR3 DNA is retained, 48 bases long and in frame from the first base. Enrolling through a virtual design, the prospective study's participants ranged in age from roughly 18 to 100 years and lived across about two dozen United States geographic areas. In the prospective study, cohorts were assigned on the basis of participant-reported clinical history obtained from a screening survey and a study questionnaire. For ImmuneRACE Cohort 3, a participant was defined as recovered based on two consecutive negative NP/OP PCR tests, clearance by a healthcare professional, or resolution of symptoms. Each participant in the prospective study had whole blood, serum and a nasopharyngeal or oropharyngeal swab collected by mobile phlebotomists. Additional blood draws and questionnaires over a roughly two-month period could optionally be provided by prospective study participants. Prospective study blood samples were shipped either frozen or at room temperature before DNA extraction.

The entry originates in a study of blood T cell repertoires in COVID-19 (dated by TCRdb to 2018 to 2021). About the investigation overall: Samples from collaborators originated in the United States, Italy and Spain and spanned both the acute and convalescent phases of COVID-19. The material from the prospective study consisted of cDNA or gDNA derived from T cells, B-cell-depleted T cells, or PBMCs. Deeply sampled blood TCRbeta repertoires from subjects exposed to, actively infected with, or recovered from COVID-19 were included in the dataset. The repertoires were released in a freely available public database meant as a resource for research on the immune response to SARS-CoV-2. Samples came from the ongoing ImmuneRACE study (first 160 participants) plus 1,254 subjects from 6 global collaborators. A de-identified subject ID, COVID-19 status, age in years and sex were almost always included in the sample metadata. HLA class I and class II types, where available, came from metadata supplied by the sample provider rather than from assay-based typing.

The immunoSEQ Assay, a bias-controlled multiplex PCR, was used to amplify TCRbeta CDR3 regions from genomic DNA. Turning to the authors' computational methods: Nucleated cell counts per sample were estimated from amplification of reference gene primers within the assay. To quantify the absolute abundance of each unique TCRbeta CDR3 rearrangement, sequence reads were collapsed and filtered. For each sample, productive Simpson clonality was calculated as the square root of Simpson's diversity index across productive rearrangements. TCRdb holds this immuneACCESS table with in-frame rearrangements only. Some clones are missing; in checked studies, unresolved V genes explain under half, and the rest has no known cause. V, J and clone size were drawn from that table, and D and trimming were deduced from the DNA. The sample records 150,000 to 200,000 clones, around 80% of which are singletons. Approximately 5.4% of the sample goes to the ten largest clones.

Findings and caveats that apply to the study as a whole: How much clinical and demographic metadata was included differed by source and by participant, and the metadata was provided uncurated.

The rearrangement joined TRBV18 to TRBJ2-1; 11 of the junction bases match TRBD2. The clonotype originates from a middle-aged man who had recovered from COVID-19. The specimen was PBMCs or T cells enriched from blood (not recorded which). The DNA sequence is given as TGTGCCAGCTCACCATCTCTAGCGGGGGGACTAGGTGAGCAGTTCTTC. This codes for CASSPSLAGGLGEQFF. Extended through the reference TRBV18 and TRBJ2-1 proteins, this CDR3 yields the full variable domain: NAGVMQNPRHLVRRRGQEARLRCSPMKGHSHVYWYRQLPEEGLKFMVYLQKENIIDESGMPKERFSAEFPKEGPSILRIQQVVRGDSAAYFCASSPSLAGGLGEQFFGPGTRLTVL.